The rows below give T cell receptor beta chains drawn from one sample of a study of cytomegalovirus exposure and HLA in healthy donors. The assay was immunoSEQ multiplex PCR, and TCRdb's table has in-frame clones only and misses some. The sample shows fewer than 200,000 clones, about 83% of them seen only once. The sample comprised PBMCs. The receptors were gathered from a female donor in good health and CMV-seronegative. Each CDR3 is given with its conserved first and last residue. Fields, in order: CDR3 DNA, CDR3 protein, J gene, D gene, CDR3 length, clone size, V gene. D genes are given only for firm matches. Size values are once, few and many counts, or a class for expanded clones, and some rows have none.

DNA: TGTGCCAGCAGCGTAGCCGCACTAGGTCGGGATGAGCAGTTCTTC
CDR3: CASSVAALGRDEQFF
J: TRBJ2-1
D: NA
length: 15
size: NA
V: TRBV9

DNA: TGCACCAGCAGCCAAGATCGTGGTTTAGACACAGATACGCAGTATTTT
CDR3: CTSSQDRGLDTDTQYF
J: TRBJ2-3
D: NA
length: 16
size: NA
V: TRBV1

DNA: TGCAGTGCTCTTGGAAACACCATATATTTT
CDR3: CSALGNTIYF
J: TRBJ1-3
D: NA
length: 10
size: NA
V: TRBV20-1

DNA: TGTGCCAGCAGCCCCGTGGGCGGGAGAGTCCACAATGAGCAGTTCTTC
CDR3: CASSPVGGRVHNEQFF
J: TRBJ2-1
D: TRBD2
length: 16
size: NA
V: TRBV7-9

DNA: TGCGCCAGCAGCTTGAGGGGGCATCAAGGGACCGGGGAGCTGTTTTTT
CDR3: CASSLRGHQGTGELFF
J: TRBJ2-2
D: TRBD1
length: 16
size: NA
V: TRBV5-1

DNA: TGTGCCAGCAGATCAGTCCCGGGACAGGGAACGGGCAATCAGCCCCAGCATTTT
CDR3: CASRSVPGQGTGNQPQHF
J: TRBJ1-5
D: TRBD1
length: 18
size: NA
V: TRBV19

DNA: TGTGCCAGCAGCCCACAGGGTTTTGACCTGAAGGAGCTGTTTTTT
CDR3: CASSPQGFDLKELFF
J: TRBJ2-2
D: NA
length: 15
size: few
V: TRBV7-8

DNA: TGTGCCAGCAGTTCCCAGACAGATTACTCCTACGAGCAGTACTTC
CDR3: CASSSQTDYSYEQYF
J: TRBJ2-7
D: NA
length: 15
size: NA
V: TRBV28

DNA: TGTGCCAGCAGCATACCTACTAGCGGGAGTCGGGGGCACGAGCAGTACTTC
CDR3: CASSIPTSGSRGHEQYF
J: TRBJ2-7
D: TRBD2
length: 17
size: NA
V: TRBV5-4

DNA: TGTGCCAGCAGCTTAACCTCGACTAGCGCAGGGCGCAAGTACTTC
CDR3: CASSLTSTSAGRKYF
J: TRBJ2-4
D: TRBD2
length: 15
size: few
V: TRBV7-2

DNA: TGTGCCAGTAGTATACTTTTAGCGGGGCACACAGATACGCAGTATTTT
CDR3: CASSILLAGHTDTQYF
J: TRBJ2-3
D: TRBD2
length: 16
size: NA
V: TRBV19

DNA: TGTGCCAGCAGCGCCGGGCCCCTGGGGGGCTACGAGCAGTACTTC
CDR3: CASSAGPLGGYEQYF
J: TRBJ2-7
D: NA
length: 15
size: NA
V: TRBV5-6

DNA: TGTGCCAGCAGCTTAGTGATACTAGCGGGGATTTCCTACGAGCAGTACTTC
CDR3: CASSLVILAGISYEQYF
J: TRBJ2-7
D: TRBD2
length: 17
size: NA
V: TRBV7-8

DNA: TGTGCCAGCAGCTTAGAGCACCGAGATACGCAGTATTTT
CDR3: CASSLEHRDTQYF
J: TRBJ2-3
D: NA
length: 13
size: NA
V: TRBV7-2

DNA: TGCGCCAGCAAAGGGAACCAGACAGGGACTGGCTCCTATAATTCACCCCTCCACTTT
CDR3: CASKGNQTGTGSYNSPLHF
J: TRBJ1-6
D: TRBD1
length: 19
size: once
V: TRBV5-1

DNA: TGTGCCAGCAGGACTAGCGGGAGTTACGAGCAGTACTTC
CDR3: CASRTSGSYEQYF
J: TRBJ2-7
D: TRBD2
length: 13
size: NA
V: TRBV2

DNA: TGTGCCAGCAGTAACAGGGAAGGAGGCTACACCTTC
CDR3: CASSNREGGYTF
J: TRBJ1-2
D: NA
length: 12
size: NA
V: TRBV6-5

DNA: TGTGCCAGCAGCTTAGGGGGCAACTACGAGCAGTACTTC
CDR3: CASSLGGNYEQYF
J: TRBJ2-7
D: NA
length: 13
size: NA
V: TRBV11-2

DNA: TGTGCCAGCACTACTAGCGGGGGGGCCGTAGATACGCAGTATTTT
CDR3: CASTTSGGAVDTQYF
J: TRBJ2-3
D: TRBD2
length: 15
size: NA
V: TRBV5-4

DNA: TGTGCCATCAGTGAGAAGGCAGGGGGTAGCAATGAGCAGTTCTTC
CDR3: CAISEKAGGSNEQFF
J: TRBJ2-1
D: TRBD1
length: 15
size: once
V: TRBV10-3

DNA: TGTGCCAGCTCACCACAGCTTAACACCGGGGAGCTGTTTTTT
CDR3: CASSPQLNTGELFF
J: TRBJ2-2
D: NA
length: 14
size: NA
V: TRBV18

DNA: TGTGCCAGCAGTGCGATAGACAGGGGTAGGTCCTACGAGCAGTACTTC
CDR3: CASSAIDRGRSYEQYF
J: TRBJ2-7
D: TRBD1
length: 16
size: NA
V: TRBV6-1

DNA: TGTGCCAGCAGCTTTGATAGGGGGCGCGACTATGGCTACACCTTC
CDR3: CASSFDRGRDYGYTF
J: TRBJ1-2
D: TRBD1
length: 15
size: NA
V: TRBV7-2

DNA: TGCGCCAGCAGCCCGGAGGGACTAGCGGGGGGGCTCGGAACCAAAAACATTCAGTACTTC
CDR3: CASSPEGLAGGLGTKNIQYF
J: TRBJ2-4
D: TRBD2
length: 20
size: NA
V: TRBV5-1

DNA: TGTGCCAGCAGTCCCCACGGACAGGTGAACACTGAAGCTTTCTTT
CDR3: CASSPHGQVNTEAFF
J: TRBJ1-1
D: TRBD1
length: 15
size: few
V: TRBV27

DNA: TGCGCCAGCAGCTTGGGACTAGCGGGACAAGAGACCCAGTACTTC
CDR3: CASSLGLAGQETQYF
J: TRBJ2-5
D: TRBD2
length: 15
size: NA
V: TRBV5-1

DNA: TGCGCCAGCAGTACAGGGGTTATCACCGGGGAGCTGTTTTTT
CDR3: CASSTGVITGELFF
J: TRBJ2-2
D: TRBD1
length: 14
size: few
V: TRBV5-1

DNA: TGTGCCAGCAGCTTTAGCGGGGGAAGAAGTAATGAGCAGTTCTTC
CDR3: CASSFSGGRSNEQFF
J: TRBJ2-1
D: TRBD2
length: 15
size: few
V: TRBV11-3

DNA: TGTGCCAGCAGCCCCTTGGGCTTTAGCGAGCAGTACTTC
CDR3: CASSPLGFSEQYF
J: TRBJ2-7
D: NA
length: 13
size: NA
V: TRBV4-2

DNA: TGTGCCAGCAGGGAACGGGGTGAGCAGTACTTC
CDR3: CASRERGEQYF
J: TRBJ2-7
D: NA
length: 11
size: NA
V: TRBV6-5

DNA: TGTGCCAGCAGCTTGTTTACCAAAAACATTCAGTACTTC
CDR3: CASSLFTKNIQYF
J: TRBJ2-4
D: NA
length: 13
size: NA
V: TRBV5-6

DNA: TGCAGCTCCGAGGAGGGACAGGGGCAAGAGAATCGCGGGAGGGGGATCTACGAGCAGTACTTC
CDR3: CSSEEGQGQENRGRGIYEQYF
J: TRBJ2-7
D: NA
length: 21
size: NA
V: TRBV29-1

DNA: TGTGCCAGCAGTTACTCTAGCAGCGGGAGGATGAATGAGCAGTTCTTC
CDR3: CASSYSSSGRMNEQFF
J: TRBJ2-1
D: TRBD2
length: 16
size: NA
V: TRBV6-5

DNA: TGTGCCAGCACCGAAAGTGAGGAAAGCGGGAGAACCAACTTC
CDR3: CASTESEESGRTNF
J: TRBJ2-7
D: TRBD2
length: 14
size: NA
V: TRBV28

DNA: TGTGCCACCTCAGATGATCTCAACACTGAAGCTTTCTTT
CDR3: CATSDDLNTEAFF
J: TRBJ1-1
D: NA
length: 13
size: NA
V: TRBV6-5

DNA: TGTGCCAGCAGCTCCCCCCGAGGGGGAAGCTCCTACAATGAGCAGTTCTTC
CDR3: CASSSPRGGSSYNEQFF
J: TRBJ2-1
D: NA
length: 17
size: NA
V: TRBV7-3

DNA: TGCGCCAGCAGCTTGGTCCAGGGGGCGGGGGTGAACACTGAAGCTTTCTTT
CDR3: CASSLVQGAGVNTEAFF
J: TRBJ1-1
D: TRBD1
length: 17
size: NA
V: TRBV5-1

DNA: TGTGCCAGCAGCTTGGCTGTAGGGACAGGTTTGCATGAGCAGTTCTTC
CDR3: CASSLAVGTGLHEQFF
J: TRBJ2-1
D: TRBD1
length: 16
size: NA
V: TRBV5-6

DNA: TGTGCCAGCAGCGTAGGATCGACCGGGGGCTACACCTTC
CDR3: CASSVGSTGGYTF
J: TRBJ1-2
D: NA
length: 13
size: NA
V: TRBV9